What follows are 3 T cell receptor beta chains derived from one specimen sequenced in a study of technical replicates of blood from four donors. Sequenced by immunoSEQ multiplex PCR; TCRdb stores in-frame clones only, minus some. This table has about 73,000 clones, approximately 91% appearing once. The specimen was PBMCs. The source of these receptors is a human donor in good health. Some clones in this sample may be carry-over from other donors' samples.

The J gene is TRBJ1-1, the V gene TRBV6-6, with unresolved D. Trimming removed 6 bases from V and 5 bases from J, with 16 bases in between. The CDR3 is 14 amino acids. Per germline, CDR1 MNHNY and CDR2 SVGAGI (reference sequence). The CDR3 is CASSRDRGGTEAFF. In DNA, the CDR3 is TGTGCCAGCAGCCGCGACCGGGGTGGGACTGAAGCTTTCTTT.

The J gene is TRBJ1-6, the V gene TRBV13, with 10 bases that match TRBD1. The CDR3 length is 16 residues. The germline V gene encodes CDR1 PRHDT and CDR2 FYEKMQ (reference sequence). The ends lost 2 bases at V and 7 bases at J; junction bases unmatched: 5. CDR3 sequence reads: CASSLIWDRGNSPLHF. The DNA for the CDR3 is TGTGCCAGCAGCTTAATCTGGGACAGGGGCAATTCACCCCTCCACTTT. The entire variable domain, with the rest obtained from reference TRBV13 and TRBJ1-6, is as follows: AAGVIQSPRHLIKEKRETATLKCYPIPRHDTVYWYQQGPGQDPQFLISFYEKMQSDKGSIPDRFSAQQFSDYHSELNMSSLELGDSALYFCASSLIWDRGNSPLHFGNGTRLTVT.

The gene calls are TRBV7-9 and TRBJ2-7, with D perhaps TRBD1 (6 bases). The CDR3 contains 13 residues. Germline CDR1 and CDR2: SEHNR and FQNEAQ (reference sequence). V dropped 5 bases and J dropped 4 bases, with 12 bases sitting between them. The CDR3 sequence: CASSRDTGYEQYF. The DNA of the CDR3 is TGTGCCAGCAGCAGGGACACAGGATACGAGCAGTACTTC.